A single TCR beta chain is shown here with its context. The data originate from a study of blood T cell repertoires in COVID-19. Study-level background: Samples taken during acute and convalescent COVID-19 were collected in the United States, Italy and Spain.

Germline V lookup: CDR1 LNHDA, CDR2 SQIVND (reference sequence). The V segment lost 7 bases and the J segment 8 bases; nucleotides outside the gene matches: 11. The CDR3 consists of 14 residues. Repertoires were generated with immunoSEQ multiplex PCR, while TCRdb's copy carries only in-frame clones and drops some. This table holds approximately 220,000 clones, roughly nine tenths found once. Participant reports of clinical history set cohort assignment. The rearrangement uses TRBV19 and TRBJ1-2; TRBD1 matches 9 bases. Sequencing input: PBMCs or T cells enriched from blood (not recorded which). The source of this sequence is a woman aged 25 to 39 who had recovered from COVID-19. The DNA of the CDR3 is TGTGCCAGTATCCCGCCCCGGACAGGGGAAGGCTACACCTTC. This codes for CASIPPRTGEGYTF.